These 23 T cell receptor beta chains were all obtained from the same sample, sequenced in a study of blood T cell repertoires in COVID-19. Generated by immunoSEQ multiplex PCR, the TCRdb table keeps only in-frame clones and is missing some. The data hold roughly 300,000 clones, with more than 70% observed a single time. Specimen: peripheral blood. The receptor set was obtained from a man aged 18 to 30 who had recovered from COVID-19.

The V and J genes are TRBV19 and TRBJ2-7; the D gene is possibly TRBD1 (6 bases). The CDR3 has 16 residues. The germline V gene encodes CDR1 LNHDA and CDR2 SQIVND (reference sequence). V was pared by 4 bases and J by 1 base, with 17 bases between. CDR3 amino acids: CASSNAYRERSYEQYF. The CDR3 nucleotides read TGTGCCAGTAGTAATGCCTACAGGGAGCGATCCTACGAGCAGTACTTC.

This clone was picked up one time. The CDR3: CACLPTSGSYNEQFF. CDR3 DNA: TGTGCCTGCCTGCCGACTAGCGGGAGTTACAATGAGCAGTTCTTC. The rearrangement uses TRBV19 and TRBJ2-1, with TRBD2 identical over 12 bases. The CDR3 sequence is 15 residues long. In germline, CDR1 is LNHDA, CDR2 SQIVND (reference sequence). J lost 4 bases, V lost 11 bases, and 9 bases had no gene match.

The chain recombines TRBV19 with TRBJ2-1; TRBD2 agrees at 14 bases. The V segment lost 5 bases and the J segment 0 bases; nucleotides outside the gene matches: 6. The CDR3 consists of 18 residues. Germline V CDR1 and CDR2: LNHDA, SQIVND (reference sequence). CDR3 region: CASSSPGTSGSSYNEQFF. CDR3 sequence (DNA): TGTGCCAGTAGTTCCCCCGGGACTAGCGGGAGCTCCTACAATGAGCAGTTCTTC. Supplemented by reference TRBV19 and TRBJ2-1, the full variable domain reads DGGITQSPKYLFRKEGQNVTLSCEQNLNHDAMYWYRQDPGQGLRLIYYSQIVNDFQKGDIAEGYSVSREKKESFPLTVTSAQKNPTAFYLCASSSPGTSGSSYNEQFFGPGTRLTVL.

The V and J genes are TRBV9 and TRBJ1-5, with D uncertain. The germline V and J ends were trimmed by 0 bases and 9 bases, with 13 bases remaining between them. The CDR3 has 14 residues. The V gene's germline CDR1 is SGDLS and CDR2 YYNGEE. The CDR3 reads CASSVDGLGRPQHF. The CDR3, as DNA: TGTGCCAGCAGCGTAGATGGCCTCGGGAGGCCCCAGCATTTT. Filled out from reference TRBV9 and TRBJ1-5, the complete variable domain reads DSGVTQTPKHLITATGQRVTLRCSPRSGDLSVYWYQQSLDQGLQFLIQYYNGEERAKGNILERFSAQQFPDLHSELNLSSLELGDSALYFCASSVDGLGRPQHFGDGTRLSIL.

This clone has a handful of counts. The CDR3 DNA follows: TGTGCCAGCAGCCTACCACTGAACTATGGCTACACCTTC. This sequence encodes CASSLPLNYGYTF. The genes are TRBV3-1 (or the pseudogene TRBV3-2) and TRBJ1-2; D is ambiguous. The germline V gene encodes CDR1 LGHDT and CDR2 YNNKEL (reference sequence). V gave up 4 bases and J gave up 2 bases, with 8 bases separating them. CDR3 size: 13 residues.

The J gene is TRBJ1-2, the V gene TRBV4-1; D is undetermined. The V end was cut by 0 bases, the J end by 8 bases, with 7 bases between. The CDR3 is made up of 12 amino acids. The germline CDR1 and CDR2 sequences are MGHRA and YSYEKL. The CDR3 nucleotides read TGCGCCAGCAGCCAAGATCGGTGGGGCTACACCTTC. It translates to CASSQDRWGYTF.

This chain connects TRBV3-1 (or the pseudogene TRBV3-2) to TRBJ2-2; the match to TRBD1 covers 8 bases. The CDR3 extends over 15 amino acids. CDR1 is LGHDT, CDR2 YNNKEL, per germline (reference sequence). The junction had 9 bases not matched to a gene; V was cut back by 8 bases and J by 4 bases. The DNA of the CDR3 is TGTGCCAGCTCCTCTGGGACAGGTATCACCGGGGAGCTGTTTTTT. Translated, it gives CASSSGTGITGELFF.

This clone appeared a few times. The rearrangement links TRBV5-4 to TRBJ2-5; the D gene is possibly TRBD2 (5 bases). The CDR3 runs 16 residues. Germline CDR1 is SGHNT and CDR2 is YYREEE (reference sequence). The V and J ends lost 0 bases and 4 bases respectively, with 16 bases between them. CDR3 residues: CASSLAGKGTRETQYF. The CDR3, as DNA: TGTGCCAGCAGCTTGGCGGGGAAGGGAACGCGAGAGACCCAGTACTTC. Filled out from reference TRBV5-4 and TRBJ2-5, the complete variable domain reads ETGVTQSPTHLIKTRGQQVTLRCSSQSGHNTVSWYQQALGQGPQFIFQYYREEENGRGNFPPRFSGLQFPNYSSELNVNALELDDSALYLCASSLAGKGTRETQYFGPGTRLLVL.

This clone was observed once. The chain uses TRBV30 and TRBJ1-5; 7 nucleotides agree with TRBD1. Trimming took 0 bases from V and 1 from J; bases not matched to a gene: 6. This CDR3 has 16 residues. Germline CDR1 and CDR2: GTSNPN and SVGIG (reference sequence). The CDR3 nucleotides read TGTGCCTGGAGTGTTGTAAGGGGGCTCAGCAATCAGCCCCAGCATTTT. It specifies CAWSVVRGLSNQPQHF.

This chain's CDR3 is CASSLANREGYTF. In nucleotides, the CDR3 is TGTGCCAGCAGCTTAGCGAACAGGGAAGGCTACACCTTC. The gene calls are TRBV7-2 and TRBJ1-2; D is possibly TRBD1 (6 bases). Germline assignment: CDR1 SGHTA and CDR2 FQGNSA. Trimming stripped 0 bases from V and 8 bases from J, with 10 bases between. CDR3 length: 13 amino acids.

CDR3 nucleotides: TGTGCCAGCAGCTCCCGGAGTAGCACAGATACGCAGTATTTT. Encoded protein: CASSSRSSTDTQYF. V and J are TRBV7-2 and TRBJ2-3; D remains unclear. Between the trimmed V and J ends, which lost 4 bases and 0 bases, there was a span of 8 bases. The CDR3 contains 14 residues. Germline lookup yields CDR1 SGHTA and CDR2 FQGNSA.

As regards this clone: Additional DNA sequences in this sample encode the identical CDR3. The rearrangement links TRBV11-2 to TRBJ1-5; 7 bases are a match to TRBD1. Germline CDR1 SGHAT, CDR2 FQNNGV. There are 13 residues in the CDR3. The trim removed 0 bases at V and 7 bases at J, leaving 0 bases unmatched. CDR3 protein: CASSLDRGQPQHF. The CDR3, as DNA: TGTGCCAGCAGCTTAGACAGGGGGCAGCCCCAGCATTTT.

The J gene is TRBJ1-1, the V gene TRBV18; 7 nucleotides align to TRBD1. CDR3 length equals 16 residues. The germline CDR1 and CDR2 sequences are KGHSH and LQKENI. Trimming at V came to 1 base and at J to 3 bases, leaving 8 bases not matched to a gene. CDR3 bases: TGTGCCAGCTCACCACGGGGACAGTCCAGGGACACTGAAGCTTTCTTT. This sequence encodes CASSPRGQSRDTEAFF.

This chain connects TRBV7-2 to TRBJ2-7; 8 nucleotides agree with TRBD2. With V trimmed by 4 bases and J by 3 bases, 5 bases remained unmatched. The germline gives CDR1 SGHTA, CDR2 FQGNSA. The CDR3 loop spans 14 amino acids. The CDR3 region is CASSSSGTSYEQYF. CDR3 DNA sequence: TGTGCCAGCAGCTCTTCCGGGACTAGCTACGAGCAGTACTTC.

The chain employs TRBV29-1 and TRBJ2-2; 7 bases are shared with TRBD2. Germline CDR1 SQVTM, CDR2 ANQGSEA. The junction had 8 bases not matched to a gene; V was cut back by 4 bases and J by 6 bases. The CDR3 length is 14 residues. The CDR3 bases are TGCAGCGTTGGTTTAGGCGGGAGCCCCGGGGAGCTGTTTTTT. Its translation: CSVGLGGSPGELFF.

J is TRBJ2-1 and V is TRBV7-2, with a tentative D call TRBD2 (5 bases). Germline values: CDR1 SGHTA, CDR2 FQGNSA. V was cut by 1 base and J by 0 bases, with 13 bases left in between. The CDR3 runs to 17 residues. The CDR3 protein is CASSLGVAPSSYNEQFF. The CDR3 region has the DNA TGTGCCAGCAGCTTAGGTGTAGCGCCAAGCTCCTACAATGAGCAGTTCTTC.

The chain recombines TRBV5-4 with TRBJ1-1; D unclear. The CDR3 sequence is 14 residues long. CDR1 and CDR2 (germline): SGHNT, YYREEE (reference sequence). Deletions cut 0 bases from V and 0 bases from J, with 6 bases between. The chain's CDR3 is CASSLDRMNTEAFF. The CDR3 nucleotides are TGTGCCAGCAGCTTGGACAGAATGAACACTGAAGCTTTCTTT.

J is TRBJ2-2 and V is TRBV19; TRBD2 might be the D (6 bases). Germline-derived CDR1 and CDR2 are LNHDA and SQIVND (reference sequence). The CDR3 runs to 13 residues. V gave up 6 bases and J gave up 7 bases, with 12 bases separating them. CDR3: CASSPWGDGELFF. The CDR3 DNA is TGTGCCAGTAGCCCATGGGGGGACGGGGAGCTGTTTTTT.

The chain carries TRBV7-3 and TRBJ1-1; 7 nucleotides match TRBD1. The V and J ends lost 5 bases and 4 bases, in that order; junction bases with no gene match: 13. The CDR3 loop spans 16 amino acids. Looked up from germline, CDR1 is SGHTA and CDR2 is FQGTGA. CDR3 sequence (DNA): TGTGCCAGCAGCGTAGGGGGCGCGGGCCCAGCCACTGAAGCTTTCTTT. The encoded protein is CASSVGGAGPATEAFF.

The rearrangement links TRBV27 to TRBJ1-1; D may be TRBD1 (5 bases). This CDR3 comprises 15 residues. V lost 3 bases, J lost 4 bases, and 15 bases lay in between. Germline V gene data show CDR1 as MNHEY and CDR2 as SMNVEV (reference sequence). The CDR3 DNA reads TGTGCCAGCAGTTTCTCCAGGGTAGAGGTCACTGAAGCTTTCTTT. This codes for CASSFSRVEVTEAFF.

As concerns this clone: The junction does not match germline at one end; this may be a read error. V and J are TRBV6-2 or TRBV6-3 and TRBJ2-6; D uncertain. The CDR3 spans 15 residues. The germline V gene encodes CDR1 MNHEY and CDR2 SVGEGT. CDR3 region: CASRYSGPGANVLTF. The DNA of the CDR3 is TGTGCCAGCAGATACTCGGGCCCTGGGGCCAACGTCCTGACTTTC.

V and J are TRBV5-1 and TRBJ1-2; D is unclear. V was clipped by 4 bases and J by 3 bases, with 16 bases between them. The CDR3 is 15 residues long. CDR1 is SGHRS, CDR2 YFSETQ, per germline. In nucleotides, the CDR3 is TGCGCCAGCAGCCTTAACCCGGCGGAATACTATGGCTACACCTTC. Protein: CASSLNPAEYYGYTF.

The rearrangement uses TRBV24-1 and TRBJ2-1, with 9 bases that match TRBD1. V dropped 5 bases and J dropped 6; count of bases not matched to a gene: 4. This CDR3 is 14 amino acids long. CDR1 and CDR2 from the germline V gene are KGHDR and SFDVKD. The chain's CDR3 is CATSGTGAGNEQFF. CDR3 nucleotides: TGTGCCACCAGTGGGACAGGGGCTGGCAATGAGCAGTTCTTC.